This section outlines one TCR beta chain sequence together with its context. No antigen is known for it. This sample is drawn from a study of early stage breast cancer tumors. Blood replicates held 0.5 ug DNA, tumor or normal breast about 1.5 ug, two each. The repertoire was sequenced with immunoSEQ multiplex PCR; TCRdb's copy has only in-frame clones and lacks some. The sample comprises more than 55,000 clones, around 80% of which are singletons, and approximately 4.5% rests with the top ten. Germline loops: CDR1 SGHDT, CDR2 YYEEEE. CDR3 length: 16 residues. Trimming shortened V by 0 bases and J by 2 bases, and 14 bases separated the two germline ends. General study results and limits: Chain pairing and CD4, CD8 or FOXP3 expression were not captured. Tumors had about 2.3-fold higher T cell density than normal breast. Most shared enriched TCRB sequences were commonly generated ones.

The chain couples TRBV5-6 to TRBJ1-2; D perhaps matches TRBD1 (6 bases). The sequencing sample was made of blood. The source of this sequence is a middle-aged person with breast cancer. The CDR3 loop is CASSLVGDTRNYGYTF. The CDR3 nucleotides read TGTGCCAGCAGCTTGGTGGGGGACACTAGAAACTATGGCTACACCTTC. The whole variable domain, remainder taken from reference TRBV5-6 and TRBJ1-2, is DAGVTQSPTHLIKTRGQQVTLRCSPKSGHDTVSWYQQALGQGPQFIFQYYEEEERQRGNFPDRFSGHQFPNYSSELNVNALLLGDSALYLCASSLVGDTRNYGYTFGSGTRLTVV.